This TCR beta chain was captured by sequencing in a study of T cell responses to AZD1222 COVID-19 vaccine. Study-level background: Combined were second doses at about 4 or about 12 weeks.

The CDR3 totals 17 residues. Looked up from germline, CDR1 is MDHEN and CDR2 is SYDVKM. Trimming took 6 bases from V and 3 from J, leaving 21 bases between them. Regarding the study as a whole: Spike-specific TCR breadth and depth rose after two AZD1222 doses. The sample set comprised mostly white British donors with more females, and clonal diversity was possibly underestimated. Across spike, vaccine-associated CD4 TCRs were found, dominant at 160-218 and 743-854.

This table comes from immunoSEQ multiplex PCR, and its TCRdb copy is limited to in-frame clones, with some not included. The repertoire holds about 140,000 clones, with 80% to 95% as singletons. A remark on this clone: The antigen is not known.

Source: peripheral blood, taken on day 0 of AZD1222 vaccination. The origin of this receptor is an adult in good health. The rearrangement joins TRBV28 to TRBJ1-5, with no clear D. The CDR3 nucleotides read TGTGCCAGCAGGCCTCTCTCGGGGAGCCTGACCAATCAGCCCCAGCATTTT. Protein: CASRPLSGSLTNQPQHF.